By sample share, the clone carrying this T cell receptor (beta chain) is large. This specimen belongs to a study of blood T cell repertoires in COVID-19. Study-level background: Donors in the United States, Italy and Spain gave samples during acute or convalescent COVID-19. T cells, B-cell-depleted T cells, or PBMCs supplied cDNA or gDNA.

V dropped 0 bases and J dropped 5; count of bases not matched to a gene: 5. The length of the CDR3 is 14 residues. Germline CDR1 is GTSNPN and CDR2 is SVGIG (reference sequence). The protocol was immunoSEQ multiplex PCR, while the TCRdb copy is restricted to in-frame clones and leaves out a portion. The data contain about 25,000 clones, approximately 83% of them seen just once; the ten biggest clones take up over 20%. V gene TRBV30 combines with J gene TRBJ2-5; 8 nucleotides agree with TRBD2. This receptor was taken from a human donor in a cohort sampled during active COVID-19. Sequenced sample: peripheral blood. The CDR3 sequence is CAWSVLRTSETQYF. The CDR3 nucleotides are TGTGCCTGGAGTGTCCTCCGGACTAGCGAGACCCAGTACTTC.